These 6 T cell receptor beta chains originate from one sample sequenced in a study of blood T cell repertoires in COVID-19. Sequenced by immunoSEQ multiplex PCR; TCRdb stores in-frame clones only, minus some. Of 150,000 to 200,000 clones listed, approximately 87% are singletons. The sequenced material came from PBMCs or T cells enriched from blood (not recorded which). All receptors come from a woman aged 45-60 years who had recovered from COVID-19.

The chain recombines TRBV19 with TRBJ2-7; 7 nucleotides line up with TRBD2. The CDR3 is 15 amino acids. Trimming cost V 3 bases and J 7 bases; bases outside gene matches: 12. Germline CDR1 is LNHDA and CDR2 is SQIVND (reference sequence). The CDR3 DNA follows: TGTGCCAGTAGTATGGGAGGGCGCCCGGGGGAGGAGCAGTACTTC. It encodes CASSMGGRPGEEQYF.

Written as DNA, the CDR3 is TGTGCCAGCAGAAGGGAGACAGGGGACGAGCAGTACTTC. It specifies CASRRETGDEQYF. This chain uses TRBV27 with TRBJ2-7, with TRBD1 matching over 8 bases. V trimming: 6 bases; J trimming: 5 bases; junction bases outside the gene matches: 6. Germline assignment: CDR1 MNHEY and CDR2 SMNVEV (reference sequence). The CDR3 extends over 13 amino acids.

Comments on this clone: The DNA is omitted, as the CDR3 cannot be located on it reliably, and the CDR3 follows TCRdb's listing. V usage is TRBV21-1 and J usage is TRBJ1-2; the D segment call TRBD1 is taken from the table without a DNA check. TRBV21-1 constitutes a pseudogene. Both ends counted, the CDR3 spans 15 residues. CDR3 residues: CASVGQGATAYGYTF.

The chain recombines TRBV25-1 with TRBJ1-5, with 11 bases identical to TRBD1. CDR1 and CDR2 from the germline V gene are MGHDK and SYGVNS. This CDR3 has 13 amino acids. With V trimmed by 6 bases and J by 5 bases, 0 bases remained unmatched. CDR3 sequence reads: CASRGQGDQPQHF. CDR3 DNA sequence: TGTGCCAGCAGGGGACAGGGGGATCAGCCCCAGCATTTT.

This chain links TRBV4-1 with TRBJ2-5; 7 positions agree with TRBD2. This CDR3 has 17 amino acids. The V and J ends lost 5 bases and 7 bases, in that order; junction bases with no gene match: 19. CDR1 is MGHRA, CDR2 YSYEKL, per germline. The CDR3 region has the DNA TGCGCCAGCAGCTCCCTAATCCGTTTGGGGGGGTGGACGACCCAGTACTTC. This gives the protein CASSSLIRLGGWTTQYF.

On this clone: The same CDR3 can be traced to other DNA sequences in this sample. CDR3 residues: CASSFRGRELFF. The CDR3 DNA reads TGTGCCAGCAGTTTTCGGGGTAGGGAGCTGTTTTTT. The chain uses TRBV12-3 or TRBV12-4 and TRBJ2-2; D may be TRBD2 (5 bases). The length of the CDR3 is 12 residues. Trimming stripped 3 bases from V and 9 bases from J, with 8 bases between.